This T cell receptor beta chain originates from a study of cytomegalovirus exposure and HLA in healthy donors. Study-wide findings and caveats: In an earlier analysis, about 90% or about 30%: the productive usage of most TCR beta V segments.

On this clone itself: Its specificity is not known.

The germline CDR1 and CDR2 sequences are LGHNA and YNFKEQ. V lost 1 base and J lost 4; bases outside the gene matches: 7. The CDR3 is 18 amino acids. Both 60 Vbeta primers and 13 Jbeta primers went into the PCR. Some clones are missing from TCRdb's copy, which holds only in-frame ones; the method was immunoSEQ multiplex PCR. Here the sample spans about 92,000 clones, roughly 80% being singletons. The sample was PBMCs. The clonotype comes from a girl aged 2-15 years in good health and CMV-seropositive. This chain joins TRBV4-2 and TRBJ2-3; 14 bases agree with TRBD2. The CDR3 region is CASSQVGTSGSTADTQYF. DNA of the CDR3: TGTGCCAGCAGCCAAGTAGGGACTAGCGGGAGTACCGCAGATACGCAGTATTTT.